This entry lists 20 T cell receptor beta chains sequenced from one sample in a study of post-analysis software for immune sequencing data. Findings and caveats of the study: TRBV5-6, TRBV5-1 and TRBV20-1 were among several TRBV segments more frequent in patients than controls.

Prepared TCR beta cDNA libraries contained unique molecular identifiers. MiXCR was run by TCRdb on the PCR reads, yielding one entry per CDR3 protein. The sample gives about 540,000 distinct CDR3 sequences, about a third of which show up once; 5% to 6% is in the top ten. These receptors' antigens are unknown. The source material was blood. Receptor source: a girl under 18 with multiple sclerosis.

This clonotype was recorded a few times. This chain uses TRBV18 with TRBJ1-5; D is unresolved. The germline V and J ends were trimmed by 4 bases and 1 base, with 14 bases remaining between them. The germline V gene encodes CDR1 KGHSH and CDR2 LQKENI. This CDR3 contains 16 residues. The CDR3 bases are TGTGCCAGCTCACTCCTGGTAGTTGGGAGCAATCAGCCCCAGCATTTT. The encoded protein is CASSLLVVGSNQPQHF.

A few counts support this clonotype. This chain joins TRBV18 and TRBJ2-4; perhaps TRBD2 as D (6 bases). Between the trimmed V and J ends, which lost 2 bases and 0 bases, there was a span of 14 bases. This CDR3 region has 17 residues. Looked up from germline, CDR1 is KGHSH and CDR2 is LQKENI. The CDR3 sequence is CASSPVGTHLAKNIQYF. The CDR3 DNA is TGTGCCAGCTCACCAGTCGGGACTCATCTAGCCAAAAACATTCAGTACTTC.

The chain carries TRBV9 and TRBJ2-7; D may be TRBD2 (5 bases). The CDR3 sequence is 15 residues long. Trimming pared 0 bases from V and 1 base from J, leaving 11 bases between. CDR1 SGDLS and CDR2 YYNGEE come from the germline V gene. As DNA, the CDR3 is TGTGCCAGCAGCGTAGCGGCGGGTCGGTCCTACGAGCAGTACTTC. Protein product: CASSVAAGRSYEQYF.

In its sample, this clonotype was seen a few times. The chain employs TRBV7-8 and TRBJ2-3; TRBD2 agrees at 11 bases. Germline CDR1 SGHVS, CDR2 FQNEAQ. The J segment lost 6 bases and the V segment lost 2 bases, leaving 7 bases of the junction unmatched. The CDR3 is 16 amino acids. CDR3 DNA sequence: TGTGCCAGCAGCTTACTAACTAGCGGGGGTTTCGATACGCAGTATTTT. Translating gives CASSLLTSGGFDTQYF.

V usage is TRBV20-1 and J usage is TRBJ1-5; TRBD1 is a possible D gene (6 bases). V lost 6 bases and J lost 2, with 23 bases in between. Germline V CDR1 and CDR2: DFQATT, SNEGSKA (reference sequence). The CDR3 length is 17 residues. The CDR3 DNA follows: TGCAGTGCGGGGGGCCGGAGGGACCGTGGGGGCAATCAGCCCCAGCATTTT. This encodes CSAGGRRDRGGNQPQHF.

This clonotype was seen only a few times. This sequence joins TRBV3-1 and TRBJ2-3; TRBD2 agrees at 7 bases. CDR3 length: 14 amino acids. Germline V gene data show CDR1 as LGHDT and CDR2 as YNNKEL (reference sequence). V dropped 3 bases and J dropped 4; count of bases not matched to a gene: 4. The chain's CDR3 is CASSQGTTADTQYF. DNA of the CDR3: TGTGCCAGCAGCCAGGGGACTACCGCAGATACGCAGTATTTT.

The V call is TRBV12-3 or TRBV12-4, the J call TRBJ1-1; D ambiguous. The CDR3 consists of 13 residues. The V end was cut by 6 bases, the J end by 1 base, with 9 bases between. The DNA for the CDR3 is TGTGCCAGCAGGGCCTCAGGGAACACTGAAGCTTTCTTT. Translated, it gives CASRASGNTEAFF.

This clonotype was seen more than once but under ten times. This chain uses TRBV12-3 or TRBV12-4 with TRBJ2-7; 8 bases fit TRBD1. The CDR3 sequence is 14 residues long. Unmatched junction bases numbered 6, after V lost 6 bases and J lost 2 bases. The CDR3 coding sequence is TGTGCCAGCAGACCCGGGACAGGAGCCTACGAGCAGTACTTC. It translates to CASRPGTGAYEQYF.

The chain is built from TRBV20-1 and TRBJ2-5, with D tentatively TRBD2 (6 bases). Germline lookup yields CDR1 DFQATT and CDR2 SNEGSKA (reference sequence). V lost 4 bases to trimming and J lost 2 bases, with 14 bases between them. This CDR3 contains 14 residues. The CDR3 spells CSATPGGVQETQYF. The CDR3 nucleotides read TGCAGTGCTACTCCCGGGGGTGTTCAAGAGACCCAGTACTTC.

This CDR3 is CASSRILNTEAFF. The CDR3 DNA follows: TGTGCCAGCAGCCGGATCCTTAACACTGAAGCTTTCTTT. The chain uses TRBV7-9 and TRBJ1-1; no clear D gene. The V end lost 5 bases, the J end lost 2 bases, and 9 bases lay between the germline ends. CDR1 is SEHNR and CDR2 is FQNEAQ in the germline V gene (reference sequence). The CDR3 consists of 13 residues. Variable domain in full (rest from reference TRBV7-9 and TRBJ1-1): DTGVSQNPRHKITKRGQNVTFRCDPISEHNRLYWYRQTLGQGPEFLTYFQNEAQLEKSRLLSDRFSAERPKGSFSTLEIQRTEQGDSAMYLCASSRILNTEAFFGQGTRLTVV.

A remark on this clonotype: A read error may produce the germline difference seen at one junction end. The rearrangement links TRBV6-1 to TRBJ2-7, with 7 bases aligning to TRBD1. This CDR3 region has 13 residues. Per germline, CDR1 MNHNS and CDR2 SASEGT. CDR3 DNA: TGTGCCAGTTGCCGGGACAGATACTACGGGCAGTACTTC. It yields the protein CASCRDRYYGQYF.

The chain combines TRBV2 with TRBJ2-5, with 9 bases lining up with TRBD2. CDR1 and CDR2 from the germline V gene are SNHLY and FYNNEI. This CDR3 has 16 amino acids. V gave up 7 bases and J gave up 0 bases; unmatched junction bases: 9. CDR3 coding DNA: TGTGCCAGCATCTCTAGCGGGGCCTCGTACCAAGAGACCCAGTACTTC. It translates to CASISSGASYQETQYF.

Worth noting for this clonotype: A much larger clone differs by one base, so this may be a read error. The rearrangement uses TRBV10-3 and TRBJ2-5, with D possibly matching TRBD2 (6 bases). This CDR3 has 12 residues. Germline values: CDR1 ENHRY, CDR2 SYGVKD. CDR3: CTISEAGETQYF. The DNA of the CDR3 is TGTACCATCAGTGAGGCGGGGGAGACCCAGTACTTC.

The chain is built from TRBV5-6 and TRBJ2-5, with 11 bases matching TRBD1. Gene TRBJ2-7 matches the end of the DNA better, so the J call may be wrong. This CDR3 contains 15 residues. CDR1 SGHDT and CDR2 YYEEEE come from the germline V gene. This CDR3 reads CASSLLDRGRDEQYF. The CDR3 coding sequence is TGTGCCAGCAGCTTGTTGGACAGGGGGCGCGACGAGCAGTACTTC.

This clonotype was seen more than once but under ten times. The chain combines TRBV9 with TRBJ2-5, with D possibly TRBD2 on 6 matching bases. The CDR3 is 14 residues long. V was trimmed by 6 bases and J by 3 bases, leaving 15 bases between them. Germline CDR1 SGDLS, CDR2 YYNGEE. The chain's CDR3 is CASKPPSAKETQYF. Here the CDR3 DNA reads TGTGCCAGCAAACCCCCTAGCGCAAAAGAGACCCAGTACTTC. Variable domain in full (rest from reference TRBV9 and TRBJ2-5): DSGVTQTPKHLITATGQRVTLRCSPRSGDLSVYWYQQSLDQGLQFLIQYYNGEERAKGNILERFSAQQFPDLHSELNLSSLELGDSALYFCASKPPSAKETQYFGPGTRLLVL.

The gene calls are TRBV4-1 and TRBJ1-5; D is unclear. Trimming pared 0 bases from V and 7 bases from J, leaving 10 bases between. The CDR3 loop spans 14 amino acids. Germline CDR1 is MGHRA and CDR2 is YSYEKL. The CDR3 coding sequence is TGCGCCAGCAGCCAAGATTCCGGGTCACAGCCCCAGCATTTT. Encoded protein: CASSQDSGSQPQHF.

The CDR3 sequence is CATLASGTDTQYF. CDR3 DNA: TGTGCCACCCTTGCGAGCGGCACAGATACGCAGTATTTT. The rearrangement joins TRBV7-9 to TRBJ2-3; no firm D call. V dropped 10 bases and J dropped 1 base, with 12 bases sitting between them. Germline-derived CDR1 and CDR2 are SEHNR and FQNEAQ (reference sequence). This CDR3 has 13 residues. Full variable domain (outside the CDR3, taken from reference TRBV7-9 and TRBJ2-3): DTGVSQNPRHKITKRGQNVTFRCDPISEHNRLYWYRQTLGQGPEFLTYFQNEAQLEKSRLLSDRFSAERPKGSFSTLEIQRTEQGDSAMYLCATLASGTDTQYFGPGTRLTVL.

This rearrangement joins TRBV20-1 to TRBJ1-1; TRBD1 might be the D (5 bases). There are 12 residues in the CDR3. V dropped 3 bases and J dropped 7 bases, with 12 bases sitting between them. The germline V gene encodes CDR1 DFQATT and CDR2 SNEGSKA (reference sequence). The CDR3, as DNA: TGCAGTGCTAGTAGGGGCGTGATTGAAGCTTTCTTT. It encodes CSASRGVIEAFF.

V usage is TRBV15 and J usage is TRBJ2-3, with 7 bases that match TRBD2. With V trimmed by 5 bases and J by 1 base, 9 bases remained unmatched. Germline V lookup: CDR1 LNHNV, CDR2 YYDKDF (reference sequence). This CDR3 spans 16 amino acids. CDR3 in amino acids: CATSQKRSGGTDTQYF. The CDR3 DNA is TGTGCCACCAGCCAAAAAAGGAGCGGGGGCACAGATACGCAGTATTTT.

Only a few counts were recorded for this clonotype. The CDR3 loop reads CASGGSDRTSGANVLTF. The DNA for the CDR3 is TGCGCCAGCGGGGGATCTGACAGAACCTCTGGGGCCAACGTCCTGACTTTC. The gene calls are TRBV5-1 and TRBJ2-6; D possibly matches TRBD1 or TRBD2 (5 bases each). The V and J ends lost 7 bases and 0 bases respectively, with 17 bases between them. CDR1 SGHRS and CDR2 YFSETQ come from the germline V gene. The CDR3 contains 17 residues.